This TCR beta chain stems from a study of post-analysis software for immune sequencing data. Study at large: Included courses were relapsing-remitting and secondary progressive multiple sclerosis; progressive-relapsing multiple sclerosis was also included.

Study-level findings and limits: Controls showed lower frequencies than patients for roughly five TRBV segments, and TRBV5-6, TRBV5-1 and TRBV20-1 were among these.

Prepared TCR beta cDNA libraries contained unique molecular identifiers. T cells numbering 1 to 10 million yielded 500,000 or so cDNA molecules. A single record per CDR3 protein comes from TCRdb applying MiXCR to the PCR reads. The profile covers 650,000 to 850,000 distinct CDR3 sequences, with under 60% appearing a single time and approximately 4.4% taken by the ten largest. This clonotype was observed a handful of times. Its target is unknown. Germline loops: CDR1 MNHEY, CDR2 SMNVEV (reference sequence). The CDR3 contains 14 residues. The material sequenced was blood. The rearrangement joins TRBV27 to TRBJ2-4, with D hard to call. Matching the DNA end better, TRBJ2-7 makes the J call doubtful. This TCR derives from a girl aged 10 to 17 with multiple sclerosis. CDR3 coding DNA: TGTGCCAGCAGTGACCGCGGCAGACCCTACGAGCAGTACTTC. It encodes CASSDRGRPYEQYF.